The clone carrying this T cell receptor beta chain was observed a handful of times. Its antigen is undetermined. CDR1 is SQVTM, CDR2 ANQGSEA, per germline. Deletions cut 6 bases from V and 0 bases from J, with 9 bases between. The CDR3 contains 13 residues. This specimen belongs to a study of blood T cells in healthy people across ages. Study-wide results and caveats: Diversity figures derived from one million T cells were judged to underestimate the true value.

A J-beta primer mix and a sample-barcoded 5' primer were used in a second PCR of about 6 to 12 cycles. TCRdb re-called the 5' RACE reads through MiXCR, storing one row per CDR3 protein. The table includes hundreds of thousands of distinct CDR3 sequences, more than 55% detected once. The chain joins TRBV29-1 to TRBJ2-1, with D possibly being TRBD1 or TRBD2 (5 bases each). The source material was blood. This receptor was obtained from a man aged 35 to 55 in good health. The CDR3 coding sequence is TGCAGCGTCGGGACGGTCTCCTACAATGAGCAGTTCTTC. Protein sequence: CSVGTVSYNEQFF.